A selection of T cell receptor beta chains follows, all from one sample in a study of cytomegalovirus exposure and HLA in healthy donors. Clones were sequenced by immunoSEQ multiplex PCR, and TCRdb holds only the in-frame ones, with some missing. The table lists 80,000 to 95,000 clones, roughly 86% of them singletons. What was sequenced was PBMCs. The receptors originated from a man younger than 40 in good health and CMV-seropositive. CDR3s include the opening cysteine and the closing phenylalanine or tryptophan. Fields, in order: V gene, clone size, D gene, J gene, CDR3 DNA, CDR3 protein. The D gene is left open where the match is weak. Expanded clones get a size class; other rows say once, few or many, or leave the size out.

>TRBV5-4|NA|NA|TRBJ2-3
TGTGCCAGCAGCTTGGCCAGGCGCACAGATACGCAGTATTTT
CASSLARRTDTQYF
>TRBV7-6|NA|TRBD1|TRBJ1-4
TGTGCCAGCAGCTCGACAGGGGGGACTAATGAAAAACTGTTTTTT
CASSSTGGTNEKLFF
>TRBV7-9|NA|TRBD2|TRBJ2-5
TGTGCCAGCAGCTCCCCGACTAGCGGGAGGAGGGAGACCCAGTACTTC
CASSSPTSGRRETQYF
>TRBV27|NA|NA|TRBJ1-1
TGTGCCAGCAGGGGGTGGGAGGGGAACACTGAAGCTTTCTTT
CASRGWEGNTEAFF
>TRBV4-1|NA|TRBD1|TRBJ2-7
TGCGCCAGCAGCACCACCGGGACAGGGATCTACGAGCAGTACTTC
CASSTTGTGIYEQYF
>TRBV28|NA|NA|TRBJ1-1
TGTGCCAGCAGCTTGGGCCTAGAAGCTTTCTTT
CASSLGLEAFF
>TRBV6-5|NA|TRBD1|TRBJ2-7
TGTGCCAGCAGGGGACAGGGGGTGGGCGAGCAGTACTTC
CASRGQGVGEQYF
>TRBV7-6|NA|NA|TRBJ2-7
TGTGCCAGCAGCTTATGGAACGCAGACAAATTCGTGGCCTACGAGCAGTACTTC
CASSLWNADKFVAYEQYF
>TRBV4-1|once|NA|TRBJ1-2
TGCGCCAGCAGCCAAGACATCCTTCTACCGCGGTATGGCTACACCTTC
CASSQDILLPRYGYTF
>TRBV5-1|once|NA|TRBJ2-5
TGCGCCAGCAGCTTGAATACAGCACAAGAGACCCAGTACTTC
CASSLNTAQETQYF
>TRBV19|NA|NA|TRBJ2-5
TGTGCCAGTAGTATTAACGGGGAGACCCAGTACTTC
CASSINGETQYF
>TRBV19|NA|NA|TRBJ1-1
TGTGCCAGTAGTTTTAGGCGGAGGGGCCGTTACACTGAAGCTTTCTTT
CASSFRRRGRYTEAFF